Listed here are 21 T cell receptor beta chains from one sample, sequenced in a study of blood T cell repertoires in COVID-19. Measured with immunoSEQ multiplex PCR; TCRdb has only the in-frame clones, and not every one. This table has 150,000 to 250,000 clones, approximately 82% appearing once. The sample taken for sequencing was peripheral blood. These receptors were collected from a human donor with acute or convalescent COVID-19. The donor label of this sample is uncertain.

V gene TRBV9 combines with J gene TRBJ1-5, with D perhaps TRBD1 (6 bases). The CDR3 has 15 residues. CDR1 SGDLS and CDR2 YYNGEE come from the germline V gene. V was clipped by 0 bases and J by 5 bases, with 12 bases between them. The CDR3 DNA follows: TGTGCCAGCAGCGTAGCTCCGGACAGATATCAGCCCCAGCATTTT. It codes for CASSVAPDRYQPQHF.

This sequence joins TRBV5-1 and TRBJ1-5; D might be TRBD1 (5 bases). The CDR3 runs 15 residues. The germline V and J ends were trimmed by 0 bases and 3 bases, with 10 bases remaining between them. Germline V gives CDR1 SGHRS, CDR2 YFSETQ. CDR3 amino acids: CASSLEGMNNQPQHF. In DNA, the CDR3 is TGCGCCAGCAGCTTGGAGGGGATGAACAATCAGCCCCAGCATTTT. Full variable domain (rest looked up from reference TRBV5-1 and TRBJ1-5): KAGVTQTPRYLIKTRGQQVTLSCSPISGHRSVSWYQQTPGQGLQFLFEYFSETQRNKGNFPGRFSGRQFSNSRSEMNVSTLELGDSALYLCASSLEGMNNQPQHFGDGTRLSIL.

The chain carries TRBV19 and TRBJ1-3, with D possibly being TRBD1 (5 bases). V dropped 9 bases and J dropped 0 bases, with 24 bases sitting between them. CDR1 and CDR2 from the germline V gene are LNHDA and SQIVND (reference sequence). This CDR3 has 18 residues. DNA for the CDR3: TGTGCCAGCTATCCGGGGCAGGTCGGCGGGATCTCTGGAAACACCATATATTTT. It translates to CASYPGQVGGISGNTIYF.

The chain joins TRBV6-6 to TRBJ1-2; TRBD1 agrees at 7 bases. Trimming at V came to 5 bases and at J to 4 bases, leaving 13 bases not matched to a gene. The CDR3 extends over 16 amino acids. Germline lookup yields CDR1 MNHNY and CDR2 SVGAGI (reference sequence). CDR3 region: CASSTTTGIPAYGYTF. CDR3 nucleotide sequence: TGTGCCAGCAGTACGACGACAGGGATCCCCGCCTATGGCTACACCTTC.

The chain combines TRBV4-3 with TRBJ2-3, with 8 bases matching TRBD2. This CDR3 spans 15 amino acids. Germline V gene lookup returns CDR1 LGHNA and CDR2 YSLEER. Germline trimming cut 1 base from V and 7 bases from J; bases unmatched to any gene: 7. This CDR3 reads CASSQGTGGANTQYF. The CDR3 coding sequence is TGCGCCAGCAGCCAAGGGACGGGAGGGGCAAATACGCAGTATTTT.

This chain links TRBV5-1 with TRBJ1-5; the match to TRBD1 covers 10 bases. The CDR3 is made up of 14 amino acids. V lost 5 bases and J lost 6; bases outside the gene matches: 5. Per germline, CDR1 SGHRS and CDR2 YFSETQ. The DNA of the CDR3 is TGCGCCAGCAGTCCGACAGGGGGCAGTCAGCCCCAGCATTTT. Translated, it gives CASSPTGGSQPQHF.

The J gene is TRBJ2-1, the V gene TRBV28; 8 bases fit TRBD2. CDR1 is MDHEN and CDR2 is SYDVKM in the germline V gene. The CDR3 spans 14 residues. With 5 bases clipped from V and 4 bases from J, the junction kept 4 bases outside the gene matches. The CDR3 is CASSRGGSYNEQFF. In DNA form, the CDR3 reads TGTGCCAGCAGTCGGGGGGGATCATACAATGAGCAGTTCTTC.

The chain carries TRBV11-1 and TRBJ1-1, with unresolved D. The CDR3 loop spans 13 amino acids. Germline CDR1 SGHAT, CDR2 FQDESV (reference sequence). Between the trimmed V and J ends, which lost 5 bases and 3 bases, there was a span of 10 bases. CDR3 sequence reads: CASSPGVDTEAFF. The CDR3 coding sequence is TGTGCCAGCAGCCCCGGAGTAGACACTGAAGCTTTCTTT.

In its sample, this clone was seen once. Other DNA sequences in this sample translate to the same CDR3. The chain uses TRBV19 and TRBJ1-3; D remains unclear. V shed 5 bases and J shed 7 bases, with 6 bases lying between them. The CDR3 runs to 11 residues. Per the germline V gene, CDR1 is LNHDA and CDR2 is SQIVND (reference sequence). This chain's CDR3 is CASSLGNTIYF. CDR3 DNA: TGTGCCAGTAGTCTCGGGAACACCATATATTTT.

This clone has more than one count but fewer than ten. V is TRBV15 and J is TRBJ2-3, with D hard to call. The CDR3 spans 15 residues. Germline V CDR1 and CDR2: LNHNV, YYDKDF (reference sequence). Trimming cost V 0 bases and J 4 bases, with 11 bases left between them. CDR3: CATSRDGHEADTQYF. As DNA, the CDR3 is TGTGCCACCAGCAGAGATGGCCATGAGGCAGATACGCAGTATTTT.

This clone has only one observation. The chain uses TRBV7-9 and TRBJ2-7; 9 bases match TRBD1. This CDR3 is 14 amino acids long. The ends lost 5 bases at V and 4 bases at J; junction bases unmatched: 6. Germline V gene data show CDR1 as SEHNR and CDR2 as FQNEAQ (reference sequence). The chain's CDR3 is CASSNEGTGYEQYF. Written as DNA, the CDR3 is TGTGCCAGCAGCAATGAAGGGACAGGGTACGAGCAGTACTTC.

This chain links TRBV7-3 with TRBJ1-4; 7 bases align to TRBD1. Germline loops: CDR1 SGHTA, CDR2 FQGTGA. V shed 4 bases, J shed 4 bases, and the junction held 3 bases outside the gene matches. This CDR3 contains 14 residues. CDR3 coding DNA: TGTGCCAGCAGCTGGACAGGTGATAATGAAAAACTGTTTTTT. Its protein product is CASSWTGDNEKLFF.

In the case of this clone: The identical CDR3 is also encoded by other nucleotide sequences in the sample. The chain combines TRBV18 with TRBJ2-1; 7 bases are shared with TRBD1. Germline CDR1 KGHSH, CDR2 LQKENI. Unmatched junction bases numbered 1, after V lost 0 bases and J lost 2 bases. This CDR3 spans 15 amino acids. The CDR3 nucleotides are TGTGCCAGCTCACCACCGGGGACAGCCTACAATGAGCAGTTCTTC. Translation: CASSPPGTAYNEQFF.

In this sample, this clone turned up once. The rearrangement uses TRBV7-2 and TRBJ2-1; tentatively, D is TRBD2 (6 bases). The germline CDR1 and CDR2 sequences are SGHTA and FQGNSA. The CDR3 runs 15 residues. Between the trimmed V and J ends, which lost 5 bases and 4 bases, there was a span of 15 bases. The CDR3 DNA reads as TGTGCCAGCAGCCCGGGTCAAGGGAGGTACAATGAGCAGTTCTTC. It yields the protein CASSPGQGRYNEQFF.

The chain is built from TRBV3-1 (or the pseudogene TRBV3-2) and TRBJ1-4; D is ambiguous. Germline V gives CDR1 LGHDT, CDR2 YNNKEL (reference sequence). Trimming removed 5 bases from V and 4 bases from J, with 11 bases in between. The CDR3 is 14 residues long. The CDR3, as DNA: TGTGCCAGCAGCGACCGGGTCGTTAATGAAAAACTGTTTTTT. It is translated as CASSDRVVNEKLFF.

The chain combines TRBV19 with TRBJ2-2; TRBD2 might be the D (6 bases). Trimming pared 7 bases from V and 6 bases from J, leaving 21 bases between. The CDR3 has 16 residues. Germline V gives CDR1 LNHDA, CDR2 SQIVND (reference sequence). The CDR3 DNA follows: TGTGCCAGTACCCCGCGGGGCAGCGCCCTTGCCGGGGAGCTGTTTTTT. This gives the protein CASTPRGSALAGELFF.

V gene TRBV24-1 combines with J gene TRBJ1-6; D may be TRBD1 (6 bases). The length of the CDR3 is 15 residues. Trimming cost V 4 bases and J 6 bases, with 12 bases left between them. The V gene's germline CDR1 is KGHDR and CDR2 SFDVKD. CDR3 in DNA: TGTGCCACCAGTGACTCGACAGGAGGTAATTCACCCCTCCACTTT. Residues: CATSDSTGGNSPLHF.

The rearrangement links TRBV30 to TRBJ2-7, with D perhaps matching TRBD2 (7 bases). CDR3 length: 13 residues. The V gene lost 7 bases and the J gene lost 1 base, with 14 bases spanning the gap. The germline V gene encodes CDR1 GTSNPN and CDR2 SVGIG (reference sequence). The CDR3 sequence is CASRGGSSYEQYF. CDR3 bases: TGTGCCTCGAGGGGGGGTTCGTCCTACGAGCAGTACTTC.

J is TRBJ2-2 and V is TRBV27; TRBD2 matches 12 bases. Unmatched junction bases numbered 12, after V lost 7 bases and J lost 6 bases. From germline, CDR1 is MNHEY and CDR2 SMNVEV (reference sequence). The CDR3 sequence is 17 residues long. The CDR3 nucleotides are TGTGCCAGCAAACCCCAGACTAGCGGGAGAGGGGCCGGGGAGCTGTTTTTT. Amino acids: CASKPQTSGRGAGELFF.

Here the CDR3 DNA reads TGTGCCAGCAAATCTTCGGTGGCCGGGGAGCTGTTTTTT. Its translation: CASKSSVAGELFF. The gene calls are TRBV6-5 and TRBJ2-2; unclear D gene. Looked up from germline, CDR1 is MNHEY and CDR2 is SVGAGI. This CDR3 is built from 13 residues. Trimming pared 7 bases from V and 6 bases from J, leaving 12 bases between.

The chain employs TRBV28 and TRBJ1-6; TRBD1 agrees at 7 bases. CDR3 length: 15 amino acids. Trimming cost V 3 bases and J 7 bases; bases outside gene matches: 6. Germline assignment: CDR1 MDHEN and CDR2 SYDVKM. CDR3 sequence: CASSLGDRNNSPLHF. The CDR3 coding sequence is TGTGCCAGCAGTTTGGGGGACAGAAACAATTCACCCCTCCACTTT.